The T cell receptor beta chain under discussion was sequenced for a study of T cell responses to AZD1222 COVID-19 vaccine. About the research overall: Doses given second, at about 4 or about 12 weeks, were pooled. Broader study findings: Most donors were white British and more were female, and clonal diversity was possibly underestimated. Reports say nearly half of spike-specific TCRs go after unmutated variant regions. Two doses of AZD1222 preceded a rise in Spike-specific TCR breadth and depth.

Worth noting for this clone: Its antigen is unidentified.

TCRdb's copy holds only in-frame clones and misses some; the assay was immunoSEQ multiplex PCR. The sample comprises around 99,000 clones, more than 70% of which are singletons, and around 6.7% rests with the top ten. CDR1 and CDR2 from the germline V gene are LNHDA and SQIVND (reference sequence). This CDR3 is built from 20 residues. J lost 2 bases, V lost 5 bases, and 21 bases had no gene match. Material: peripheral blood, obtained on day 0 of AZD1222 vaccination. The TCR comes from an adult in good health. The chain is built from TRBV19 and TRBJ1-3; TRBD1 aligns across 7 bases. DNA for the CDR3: TGTGCCAGTAGTTTTTTAACGTTGAACTCCCGGGGGACAGCTGGAAACACCATATATTTT. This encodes CASSFLTLNSRGTAGNTIYF.